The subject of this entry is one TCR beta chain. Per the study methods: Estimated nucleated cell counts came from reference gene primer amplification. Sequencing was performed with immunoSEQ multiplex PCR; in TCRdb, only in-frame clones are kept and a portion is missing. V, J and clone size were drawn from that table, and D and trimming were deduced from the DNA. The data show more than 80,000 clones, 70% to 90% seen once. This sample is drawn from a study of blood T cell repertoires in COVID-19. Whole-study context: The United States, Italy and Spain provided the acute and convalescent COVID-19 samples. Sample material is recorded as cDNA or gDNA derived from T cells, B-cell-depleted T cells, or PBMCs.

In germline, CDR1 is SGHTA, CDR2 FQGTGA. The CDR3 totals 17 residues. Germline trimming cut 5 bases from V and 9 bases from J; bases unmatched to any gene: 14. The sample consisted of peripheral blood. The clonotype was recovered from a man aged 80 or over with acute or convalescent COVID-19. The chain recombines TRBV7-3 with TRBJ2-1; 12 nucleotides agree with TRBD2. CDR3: CASSLKGGLAGGSEQFF. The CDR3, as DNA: TGTGCCAGCAGCCTAAAAGGGGGGCTAGCGGGAGGGTCTGAGCAGTTCTTC.